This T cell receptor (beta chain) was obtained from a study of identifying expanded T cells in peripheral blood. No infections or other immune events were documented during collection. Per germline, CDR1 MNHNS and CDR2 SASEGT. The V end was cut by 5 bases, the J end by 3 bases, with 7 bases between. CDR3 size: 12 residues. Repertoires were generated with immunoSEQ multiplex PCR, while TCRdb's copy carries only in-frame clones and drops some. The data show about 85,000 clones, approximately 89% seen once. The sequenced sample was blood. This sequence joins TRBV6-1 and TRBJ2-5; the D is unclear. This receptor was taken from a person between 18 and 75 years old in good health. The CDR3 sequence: CASSSLKETQYF. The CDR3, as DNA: TGTGCCAGCAGTTCGTTAAAAGAGACCCAGTACTTC.